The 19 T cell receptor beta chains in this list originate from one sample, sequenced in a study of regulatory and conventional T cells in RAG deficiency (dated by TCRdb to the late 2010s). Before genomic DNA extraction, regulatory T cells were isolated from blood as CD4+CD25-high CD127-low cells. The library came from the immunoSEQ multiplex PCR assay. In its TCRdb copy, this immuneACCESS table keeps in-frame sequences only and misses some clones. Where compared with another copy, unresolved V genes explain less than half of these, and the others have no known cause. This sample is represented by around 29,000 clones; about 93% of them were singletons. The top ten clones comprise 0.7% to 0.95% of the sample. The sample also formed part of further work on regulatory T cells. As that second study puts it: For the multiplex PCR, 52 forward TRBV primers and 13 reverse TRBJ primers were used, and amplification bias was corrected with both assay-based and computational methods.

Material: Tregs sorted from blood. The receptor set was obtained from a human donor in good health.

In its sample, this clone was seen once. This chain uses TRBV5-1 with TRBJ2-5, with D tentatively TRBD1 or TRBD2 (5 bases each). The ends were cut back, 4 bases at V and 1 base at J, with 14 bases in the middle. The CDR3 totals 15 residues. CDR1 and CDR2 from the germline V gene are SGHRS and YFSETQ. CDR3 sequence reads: CASSPGTTRQETQYF. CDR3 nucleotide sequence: TGCGCCAGCAGCCCCGGGACCACCCGCCAAGAGACCCAGTACTTC.

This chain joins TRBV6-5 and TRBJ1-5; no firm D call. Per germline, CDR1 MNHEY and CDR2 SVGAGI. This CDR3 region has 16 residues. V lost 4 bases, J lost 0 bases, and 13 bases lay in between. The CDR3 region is CASSFPVSYSNQPQHF. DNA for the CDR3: TGTGCCAGCAGTTTTCCAGTGAGCTATAGCAATCAGCCCCAGCATTTT.

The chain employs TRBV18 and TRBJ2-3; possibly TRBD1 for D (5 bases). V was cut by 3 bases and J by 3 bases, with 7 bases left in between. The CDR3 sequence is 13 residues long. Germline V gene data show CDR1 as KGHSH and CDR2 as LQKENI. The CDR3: CASSPAGTDTQYF. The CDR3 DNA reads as TGTGCCAGCTCACCGGCAGGGACAGATACGCAGTATTTT.

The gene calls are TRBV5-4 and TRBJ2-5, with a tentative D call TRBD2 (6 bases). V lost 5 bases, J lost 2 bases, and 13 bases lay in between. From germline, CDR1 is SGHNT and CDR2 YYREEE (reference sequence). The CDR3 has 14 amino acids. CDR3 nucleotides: TGTGCCAGCAGACCCGAGACTAGACAAGAGACCCAGTACTTC. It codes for CASRPETRQETQYF.

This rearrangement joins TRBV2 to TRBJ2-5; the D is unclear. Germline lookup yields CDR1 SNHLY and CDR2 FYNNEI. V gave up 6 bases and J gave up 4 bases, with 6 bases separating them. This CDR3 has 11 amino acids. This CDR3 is CASSLAETQYF. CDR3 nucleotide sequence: TGTGCCAGCAGCCTCGCAGAGACCCAGTACTTC. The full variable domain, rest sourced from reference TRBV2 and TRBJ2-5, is EPEVTQTPSHQVTQMGQEVILRCVPISNHLYFYWYRQILGQKVEFLVSFYNNEISEKSEIFDDQFSVERPDGSNFTLKIRSTKLEDSAMYFCASSLAETQYFGPGTRLLVL.

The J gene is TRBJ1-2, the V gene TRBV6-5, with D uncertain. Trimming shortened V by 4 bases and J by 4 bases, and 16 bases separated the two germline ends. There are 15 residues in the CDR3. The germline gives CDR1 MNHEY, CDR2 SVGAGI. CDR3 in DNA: TGTGCCAGCAGTTCCACCCCCAGGATACGCTATGGCTACACCTTC. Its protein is CASSSTPRIRYGYTF.

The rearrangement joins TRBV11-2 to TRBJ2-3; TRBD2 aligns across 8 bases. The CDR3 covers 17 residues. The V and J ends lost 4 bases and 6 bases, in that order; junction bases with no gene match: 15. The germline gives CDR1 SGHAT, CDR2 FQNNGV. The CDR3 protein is CASSSTPQRGLGDTQYF. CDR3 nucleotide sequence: TGTGCCAGCAGCTCAACACCCCAGCGGGGGCTGGGGGATACGCAGTATTTT.

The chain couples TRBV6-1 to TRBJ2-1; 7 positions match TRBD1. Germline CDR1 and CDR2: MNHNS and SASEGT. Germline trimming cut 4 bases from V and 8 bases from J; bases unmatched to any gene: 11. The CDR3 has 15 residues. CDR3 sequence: CASSGDRVGTDEQFF. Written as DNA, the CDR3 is TGTGCCAGCAGTGGAGACAGGGTCGGTACGGATGAGCAGTTCTTC.

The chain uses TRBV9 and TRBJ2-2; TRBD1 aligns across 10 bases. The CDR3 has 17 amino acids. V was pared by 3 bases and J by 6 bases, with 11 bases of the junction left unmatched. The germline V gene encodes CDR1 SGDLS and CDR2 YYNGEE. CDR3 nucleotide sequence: TGTGCCAGCAGCGCCTACTTCTGGACAGGGGGACCCGGGGAGCTGTTTTTT. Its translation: CASSAYFWTGGPGELFF.

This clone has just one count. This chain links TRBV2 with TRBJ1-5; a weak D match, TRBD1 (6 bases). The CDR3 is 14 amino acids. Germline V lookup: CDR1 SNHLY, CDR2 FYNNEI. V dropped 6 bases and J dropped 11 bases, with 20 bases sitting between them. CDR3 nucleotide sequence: TGTGCCAGCAGACCCAGACAGGTCCACATAGCCCAGCATTTT. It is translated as CASRPRQVHIAQHF.

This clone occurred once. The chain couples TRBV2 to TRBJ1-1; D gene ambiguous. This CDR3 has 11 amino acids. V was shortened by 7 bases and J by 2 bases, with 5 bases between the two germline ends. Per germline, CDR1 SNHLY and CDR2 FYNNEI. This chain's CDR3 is CASIGNTEAFF. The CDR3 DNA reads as TGTGCCAGCATCGGAAACACTGAAGCTTTCTTT.

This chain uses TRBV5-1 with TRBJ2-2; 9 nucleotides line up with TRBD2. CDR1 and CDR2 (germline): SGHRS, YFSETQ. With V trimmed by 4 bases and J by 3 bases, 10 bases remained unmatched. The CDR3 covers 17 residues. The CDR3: CASSPGELAGYTGELFF. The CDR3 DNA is TGCGCCAGCAGCCCGGGGGAACTAGCGGGTTACACCGGGGAGCTGTTTTTT.

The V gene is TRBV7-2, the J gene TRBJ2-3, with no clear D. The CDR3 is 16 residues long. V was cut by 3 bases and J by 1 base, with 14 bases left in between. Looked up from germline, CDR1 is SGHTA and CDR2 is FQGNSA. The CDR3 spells CASSFPRITGTDTQYF. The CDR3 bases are TGTGCCAGCAGCTTTCCTAGGATAACGGGCACAGATACGCAGTATTTT.

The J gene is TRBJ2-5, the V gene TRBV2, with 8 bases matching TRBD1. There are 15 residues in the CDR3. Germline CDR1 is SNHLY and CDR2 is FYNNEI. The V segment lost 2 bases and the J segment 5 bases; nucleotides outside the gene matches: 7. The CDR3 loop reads CASSETRQGAETQYF. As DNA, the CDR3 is TGTGCCAGCAGTGAAACCCGGCAGGGGGCTGAGACCCAGTACTTC.

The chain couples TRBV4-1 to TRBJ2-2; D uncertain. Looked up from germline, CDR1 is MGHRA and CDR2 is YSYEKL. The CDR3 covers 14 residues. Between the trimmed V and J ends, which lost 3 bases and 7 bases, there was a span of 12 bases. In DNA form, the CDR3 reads TGCGCCAGCAGCCACCAAGTCACTTTCGGGGAGCTGTTTTTT. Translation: CASSHQVTFGELFF.

CDR3 in amino acids: CASTSGRAGGFSGANVLTF. The CDR3 DNA reads as TGCGCCAGCACCTCGGGTAGGGCAGGGGGCTTCTCTGGGGCCAACGTCCTGACTTTC. V usage is TRBV5-1 and J usage is TRBJ2-6, with TRBD1 matching 8 bases. V gave up 6 bases and J gave up 0 bases; unmatched junction bases: 14. The CDR3 contains 19 residues. Germline V gene sequence: CDR1 SGHRS, CDR2 YFSETQ. Using reference TRBV5-1 and TRBJ2-6 for the parts outside the CDR3, the full variable domain is KAGVTQTPRYLIKTRGQQVTLSCSPISGHRSVSWYQQTPGQGLQFLFEYFSETQRNKGNFPGRFSGRQFSNSRSEMNVSTLELGDSALYLCASTSGRAGGFSGANVLTFGAGSRLTVL.

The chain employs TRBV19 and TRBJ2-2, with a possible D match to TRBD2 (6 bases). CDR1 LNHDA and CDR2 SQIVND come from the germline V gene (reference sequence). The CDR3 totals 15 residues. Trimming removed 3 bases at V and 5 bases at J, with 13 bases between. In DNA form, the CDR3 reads TGTGCCAGTAGTATTGATCCACGGGGGACCGGGGAGCTGTTTTTT. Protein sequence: CASSIDPRGTGELFF.

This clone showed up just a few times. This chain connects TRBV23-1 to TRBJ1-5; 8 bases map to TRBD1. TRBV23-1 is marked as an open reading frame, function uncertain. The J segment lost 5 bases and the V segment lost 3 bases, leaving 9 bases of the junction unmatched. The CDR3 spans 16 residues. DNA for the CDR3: TGCGCCAGCAGTCACTCCGGGACAGGCATCGATCAGCCCCAGCATTTT. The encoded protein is CASSHSGTGIDQPQHF.

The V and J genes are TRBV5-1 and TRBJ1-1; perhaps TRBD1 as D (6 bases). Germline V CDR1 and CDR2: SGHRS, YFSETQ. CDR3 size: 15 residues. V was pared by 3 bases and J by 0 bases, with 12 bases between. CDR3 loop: CASSYQGYLNTEAFF. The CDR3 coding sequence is TGCGCCAGCAGCTACCAGGGGTATCTGAACACTGAAGCTTTCTTT.